These 16 T cell receptor beta chains share one sample of origin, sequenced in a study of T-cell memory formation after mild COVID-19 (dated by TCRdb to 2020 to 2023). The library was built by means of 5' RACE. The listed sequencing device is Illumina NovaSeq 6000. TCRdb ran its own pipeline on the public reads, namely fastp trimming at Q25 and MiXCR clone calling, and kept in-frame beta chains. Each entry is one CDR3 protein sequence, shown with its most common DNA and genes. The sample profile shows 220,000 or so distinct CDR3 sequences; around 8.8% of them were found once. The top ten clonotypes cover 3.5% of the sample. Specimen: PBMCs or a T cell subset sorted from them (not recorded which). The source of these receptors is a man aged 18 to 29 who had mild COVID-19 (a few samples of this study predate the infection). The sample titles of this study are shuffled in the database, so cell type and time point are left out; the donor was told from shared clones.

This clonotype was seen a few times. The chain links TRBV11-2 to TRBJ2-2; possible D gene TRBD2, 6 bases. CDR1 and CDR2 from the germline V gene are SGHAT and FQNNGV. Trimming cost V 3 bases and J 8 bases, with 10 bases left between them. The CDR3 runs 13 residues. DNA of the CDR3: TGTGCCAGCAGCTTCCGGACTAAAGGGGAGCTGTTTTTT. It encodes CASSFRTKGELFF. Together with reference TRBV11-2 and TRBJ2-2, the CDR3 gives the full variable domain: EAGVAQSPRYKIIEKRQSVAFWCNPISGHATLYWYQQILGQGPKLLIQFQNNGVVDDSQLPKDRFSAERLKGVDSTLKIQPAKLEDSAVYLCASSFRTKGELFFGEGSRLTVL.

In this sample, this clonotype turned up a few times. The chain recombines TRBV2 with TRBJ1-6; 7 positions agree with TRBD1. From germline, CDR1 is SNHLY and CDR2 FYNNEI. CDR3 length equals 13 residues. V lost 8 bases, J lost 5 bases, and 3 bases stayed unmatched. For the CDR3, the DNA is TGTGCCAGCGGACAGGACCATAATTCACCCCTCCACTTT. Translation: CASGQDHNSPLHF.

The chain employs TRBV19 and TRBJ2-1, with D unclear. V was clipped by 3 bases and J by 15 bases, with 27 bases between them. There are 16 residues in the CDR3. The germline gives CDR1 LNHDA, CDR2 SQIVND (reference sequence). CDR3 nucleotide sequence: TGTGCCAGTAGTATCGAGCAAGGAAACTCCTACAATGAGTTGTTCTTC. Translating gives CASSIEQGNSYNELFF.

This clonotype appeared many times. The chain is built from TRBV7-2 and TRBJ1-1; D perhaps matches TRBD1 (5 bases). Per the germline V gene, CDR1 is SGHTA and CDR2 is FQGNSA. This CDR3 has 12 residues. Trimming pared 3 bases from V and 7 bases from J, leaving 9 bases between. The CDR3 DNA reads as TGTGCCAGCAGCTTCGGGGCAATTGAAGCTTTCTTT. It codes for CASSFGAIEAFF.

The rearrangement links TRBV6-5 to TRBJ1-2, with a tentative D call TRBD1 (5 bases). Germline CDR1 reads MNHEY; CDR2 reads SVGAGI. Trimming pared 6 bases from V and 3 bases from J, leaving 11 bases between. There are 13 residues in the CDR3. The CDR3 region has the DNA TGTGCCAGCAGCCGGGGGTCGGACTATGGCTACACCTTC. Translation: CASSRGSDYGYTF.

This clonotype was seen at least ten times. The rearrangement joins TRBV20-1 to TRBJ1-5; the D gene is possibly TRBD1 (5 bases). The germline gives CDR1 DFQATT, CDR2 SNEGSKA (reference sequence). This CDR3 is built from 12 residues. Trimming took off 6 bases at V and 6 bases at J, with 12 bases between the two ends. The CDR3 loop reads CSAPGGLQPQHF. The CDR3, as DNA: TGCAGTGCCCCGGGGGGACTTCAGCCCCAGCATTTT.

The J gene is TRBJ2-5, the V gene TRBV5-6, with TRBD2 identical over 10 bases. V lost 0 bases to trimming and J lost 1 base; unmatched junction nucleotides: 0. Germline assignment: CDR1 SGHDT and CDR2 YYEEEE. This CDR3 comprises 15 residues. The CDR3 nucleotides read TGTGCCAGCAGCTTGGCTAGCGGGAGCCAAGAGACCCAGTACTTC. Translating gives CASSLASGSQETQYF.

This clonotype was seen at least ten times. The CDR3 loop is CSAWTVNTGELFF. CDR3 in DNA: TGCAGCGCTTGGACAGTCAACACCGGGGAGCTGTTTTTT. The chain uses TRBV29-1 and TRBJ2-2; D may be TRBD1 (6 bases). V lost 7 bases, J lost 2 bases, and 11 bases lay in between. This CDR3 comprises 13 residues. CDR1 and CDR2 from the germline V gene are SQVTM and ANQGSEA.

This clonotype was seen many times. An end of the junction differs from the germline gene, which may be a read error. The chain uses TRBV5-1 and TRBJ1-1, with D unclear. Germline loops: CDR1 SGHRS, CDR2 YFSETQ. This CDR3 contains 15 residues. The CDR3 sequence is CASSLDPAGLTKAFF. In DNA, the CDR3 is TGCGCCAGCAGCTTGGATCCCGCTGGCCTCACTAAAGCTTTCTTT.

J is TRBJ2-5 and V is TRBV5-1; 11 bases fit TRBD2. The CDR3 runs to 17 residues. The ends lost 0 bases at V and 7 bases at J; junction bases unmatched: 11. CDR1 SGHRS and CDR2 YFSETQ come from the germline V gene. The CDR3 DNA sequence: TGCGCCAGCAGCTTGGACCCGGTAGCGGGGGGGCGAGGGACCCAGTACTTC. Its translation is CASSLDPVAGGRGTQYF. Full variable domain (outside the CDR3, taken from reference TRBV5-1 and TRBJ2-5): KAGVTQTPRYLIKTRGQQVTLSCSPISGHRSVSWYQQTPGQGLQFLFEYFSETQRNKGNFPGRFSGRQFSNSRSEMNVSTLELGDSALYLCASSLDPVAGGRGTQYFGPGTRLLVL.

This clonotype was counted at least ten times. The rearrangement uses TRBV29-1 and TRBJ1-1, with no clear D. The V gene's germline CDR1 is SQVTM and CDR2 ANQGSEA. The CDR3 loop spans 13 amino acids. The V and J ends lost 4 bases and 0 bases respectively, with 9 bases between them. Here the CDR3 reads CSVVRKMNTEAFF. In DNA form, the CDR3 reads TGCAGCGTTGTCAGGAAGATGAACACTGAAGCTTTCTTT.

Here the CDR3 DNA reads TGTGCCAGCAGCTCACCTGGACAGACCCAAGAGACCCAGTACTTC. Its protein is CASSSPGQTQETQYF. The V call is TRBV7-2, the J call TRBJ2-5; the D gene is possibly TRBD1 (6 bases). Germline CDR1 reads SGHTA; CDR2 reads FQGNSA. V lost 4 bases to trimming and J lost 1 base, with 13 bases between them. This CDR3 has 15 amino acids.

V usage is TRBV9 and J usage is TRBJ2-5, with D possibly being TRBD2 (7 bases). V dropped 0 bases and J dropped 5 bases, with 14 bases sitting between them. Germline assignment: CDR1 SGDLS and CDR2 YYNGEE. The CDR3 consists of 15 residues. In nucleotides, the CDR3 is TGTGCCAGCAGCGTAGGGTGGGGGGGCCGTGAGACCCAGTACTTC. Its translation is CASSVGWGGRETQYF.

The chain uses TRBV6-1 and TRBJ1-5; no clear D. The CDR3 has 14 amino acids. Deletions cut 2 bases from V and 5 bases from J, with 10 bases between. Germline CDR1 is MNHNS and CDR2 is SASEGT. CDR3 bases: TGTGCCAGCAGTGAATTGGGTAAGGATCAGCCCCAGCATTTT. It codes for CASSELGKDQPQHF.

In this sample, this clonotype turned up a few times. V and J are TRBV5-1 and TRBJ1-2, with 8 bases fitting TRBD1. The CDR3 spans 15 residues. V trimming: 4 bases; J trimming: 4 bases; junction bases outside the gene matches: 9. Germline CDR1 and CDR2: SGHRS and YFSETQ. The CDR3 sequence: CASSTQGAQSYGYTF. As DNA, the CDR3 is TGCGCCAGCAGCACTCAGGGGGCGCAAAGCTATGGCTACACCTTC.

CDR3: CASGGAEGPYNSPLHF. As DNA, the CDR3 is TGTGCCTCGGGCGGGGCGGAAGGGCCCTATAATTCACCCCTCCACTTT. The genes are TRBV7-2 and TRBJ1-6, with D possibly being TRBD1 (5 bases). CDR1 is SGHTA and CDR2 is FQGNSA in the germline V gene. CDR3 size: 16 residues. The germline V and J ends were trimmed by 11 bases and 2 bases, with 19 bases remaining between them.